This entry lists 21 T cell receptor beta chains sequenced from one sample in a study of blood T cell repertoires in COVID-19 (dated by TCRdb to the early 2020s). To prepare the library, the immunoSEQ multiplex PCR assay was applied. The table comes from immuneACCESS by way of TCRdb, which keeps in-frame sequences with V and J called. Part of the clones is missing from these tables; in studies checked, under half for an unresolved V gene and the rest for unknown reasons. The sample includes 170,000 or so clones, with roughly nine tenths observed a single time. The top ten clones comprise 0.53% of the sample. Sequencing was done on a sample of peripheral blood. The receptors come from a man in his fifties or sixties with acute or convalescent COVID-19.

The chain recombines TRBV5-1 with TRBJ2-1; 8 bases fit TRBD1. V shed 4 bases, J shed 9 bases, and the junction held 6 bases outside the gene matches. The CDR3 totals 13 residues. Looked up from germline, CDR1 is SGHRS and CDR2 is YFSETQ. The CDR3 region has the DNA TGCGCCAGCAGCGGAGACAGGGGCAGTGAGCAGTTCTTC. Amino acids: CASSGDRGSEQFF.

The sample holds a few counts of this clone. V and J are TRBV7-3 and TRBJ2-1, with TRBD2 identical over 12 bases. The germline V gene encodes CDR1 SGHTA and CDR2 FQGTGA. V lost 2 bases and J lost 4; bases outside the gene matches: 3. The length of the CDR3 is 16 residues. The CDR3 here is CASSLYGTSGYNEQFF. In nucleotides, the CDR3 is TGTGCCAGCAGCTTATATGGGACTAGCGGGTACAATGAGCAGTTCTTC.

Only a few counts were recorded for this clone. Other DNA sequences within the sample encode an identical CDR3. The V gene is TRBV5-6, the J gene TRBJ1-4, with no clear D. Looked up from germline, CDR1 is SGHDT and CDR2 is YYEEEE. The CDR3 contains 13 residues. V dropped 0 bases and J dropped 4 bases, with 4 bases sitting between them. The CDR3 nucleotides read TGTGCCAGCAGCTTGGTTCTTAATGAAAAACTGTTTTTT. Translating it yields CASSLVLNEKLFF.

This rearrangement joins TRBV6-1 to TRBJ1-5, with D perhaps matching TRBD1 (6 bases). Germline V gene sequence: CDR1 MNHNS, CDR2 SASEGT. The CDR3 sequence is 17 residues long. Trimming cost V 2 bases and J 3 bases, with 17 bases left between them. CDR3 loop: CASSESRGGGPNQPQHF. The DNA of the CDR3 is TGTGCCAGCAGTGAATCCCGGGGTGGGGGCCCCAATCAGCCCCAGCATTTT.

This clone has a single count. The chain recombines TRBV14 with TRBJ2-2; D might be TRBD2 (6 bases). CDR1 SGHDN and CDR2 FVKESK come from the germline V gene. This CDR3 has 14 residues. V was cut by 4 bases and J by 7 bases, with 13 bases left in between. This CDR3 reads CASSLRGSVGELFF. The CDR3, as DNA: TGTGCCAGCAGCCTGCGGGGTTCCGTCGGGGAGCTGTTTTTT. Together with reference TRBV14 and TRBJ2-2, the CDR3 gives the full variable domain: EAGVTQFPSHSVIEKGQTVTLRCDPISGHDNLYWYRRVMGKEIKFLLHFVKESKQDESGMPNNRFLAERTGGTYSTLKVQPAELEDSGVYFCASSLRGSVGELFFGEGSRLTVL.

The chain carries TRBV5-1 and TRBJ1-3; D might be TRBD1 (5 bases). Germline loops: CDR1 SGHRS, CDR2 YFSETQ. The V end was cut by 1 base, the J end by 3 bases, with 14 bases between. This CDR3 contains 16 residues. The CDR3 region is CASSLSGAELGNTIYF. The DNA of the CDR3 is TGCGCCAGCAGCTTGAGCGGGGCCGAGCTTGGAAACACCATATATTTT.

The rearrangement links TRBV5-1 to TRBJ1-1; D gene ambiguous. The V and J ends lost 4 bases and 1 base respectively, with 11 bases between them. In germline, CDR1 is SGHRS, CDR2 YFSETQ. The CDR3 loop spans 14 amino acids. CDR3: CASSTYSPNTEAFF. The CDR3 DNA is TGCGCCAGCAGCACCTACAGCCCGAACACTGAAGCTTTCTTT.

The chain has TRBV5-6 and TRBJ1-1, with a tentative D call TRBD1 (6 bases). From germline, CDR1 is SGHDT and CDR2 YYEEEE. V was pared by 4 bases and J by 0 bases, with 16 bases between. The length of the CDR3 is 16 residues. The CDR3 region is CASSQVGARMNTEAFF. The CDR3 DNA reads TGTGCCAGCAGCCAAGTGGGGGCGCGGATGAACACTGAAGCTTTCTTT.

The V call is TRBV10-3, the J call TRBJ2-2; 11 bases are shared with TRBD2. CDR3 size: 18 residues. The germline CDR1 and CDR2 sequences are ENHRY and SYGVKD. V shed 0 bases, J shed 0 bases, and the junction held 3 bases outside the gene matches. CDR3: CAISESASGGTNTGELFF. CDR3 DNA: TGTGCCATCAGTGAGTCTGCTAGCGGGGGGACGAACACCGGGGAGCTGTTTTTT.

The CDR3 nucleotides are TGTGCCAGCAGTTTTGCCGGGTATGGGGAAGCTTTCTTT. Residues: CASSFAGYGEAFF. The rearrangement joins TRBV12-3 or TRBV12-4 to TRBJ1-1; D unclear. V lost 3 bases and J 8 bases, leaving 13 bases between the germline ends. The CDR3 has 13 residues.

The chain couples TRBV6-5 to TRBJ1-1, with 8 positions matching TRBD1. From germline, CDR1 is MNHEY and CDR2 SVGAGI. The CDR3 has 15 residues. Germline trimming cut 5 bases from V and 4 bases from J; bases unmatched to any gene: 9. The CDR3 DNA is TGTGCCAGCAGTCGCCCCGGGACAGGAGGCACTGAAGCTTTCTTT. Amino acids: CASSRPGTGGTEAFF.

The chain uses TRBV12-3 or TRBV12-4 and TRBJ1-2, with D unclear. Trimming stripped 5 bases from V and 7 bases from J, with 14 bases between. This CDR3 contains 13 residues. CDR3 protein: CASSLGLRVGYTF. The CDR3 DNA reads as TGTGCCAGCAGTCTCGGACTGAGGGTTGGCTACACCTTC.

The chain employs TRBV6-6 and TRBJ2-3, with 9 bases identical to TRBD1. The CDR3 spans 17 residues. Germline V gene sequence: CDR1 MNHNY, CDR2 SVGAGI (reference sequence). The J segment lost 3 bases and the V segment lost 6 bases, leaving 13 bases of the junction unmatched. The CDR3 nucleotides read TGTGCCAGCAGGCGACATACGGGACAGGGCTCGACAGATACGCAGTATTTT. Its translation is CASRRHTGQGSTDTQYF.

This chain joins TRBV5-8 and TRBJ2-6, with TRBD2 matching over 7 bases. The ends lost 0 bases at V and 2 bases at J; junction bases unmatched: 2. Germline loops: CDR1 SGHTS, CDR2 YDEGEE. The CDR3 loop spans 16 amino acids. The CDR3 here is CASSLDGGAGANVLTF. The CDR3 DNA sequence: TGTGCCAGCAGCTTGGATGGGGGGGCTGGGGCCAACGTCCTGACTTTC.

The genes are TRBV27 and TRBJ2-1; the D is unclear. This CDR3 comprises 16 residues. Looked up from germline, CDR1 is MNHEY and CDR2 is SMNVEV (reference sequence). Deletions cut 5 bases from V and 0 bases from J, with 14 bases between. The CDR3 DNA sequence: TGTGCCAGCAGTCCTCTCGCCACCAGCTCCTACAATGAGCAGTTCTTC. Translation: CASSPLATSSYNEQFF.

The rearrangement joins TRBV19 to TRBJ1-1; weak D call: TRBD1 (6 bases). The germline V gene encodes CDR1 LNHDA and CDR2 SQIVND (reference sequence). The CDR3 spans 12 residues. V lost 9 bases, J lost 1 base, and 9 bases lay in between. The CDR3, as DNA: TGTGCCAGCCGGGGGGCGAACACTGAAGCTTTCTTT. It yields the protein CASRGANTEAFF.

The J gene is TRBJ2-5, the V gene TRBV2; 11 bases are shared with TRBD2. CDR1 and CDR2 from the germline V gene are SNHLY and FYNNEI. V shed 6 bases, J shed 7 bases, and the junction held 10 bases outside the gene matches. The CDR3 runs to 15 residues. The CDR3 sequence is CASSQTSGDLGTQYF. CDR3 nucleotides: TGTGCCAGCAGCCAGACTAGCGGGGACCTTGGGACCCAGTACTTC. The full variable domain, completed using reference TRBV2 and TRBJ2-5, is EPEVTQTPSHQVTQMGQEVILRCVPISNHLYFYWYRQILGQKVEFLVSFYNNEISEKSEIFDDQFSVERPDGSNFTLKIRSTKLEDSAMYFCASSQTSGDLGTQYFGPGTRLLVL.

The CDR3 DNA sequence: TGTGCCAGCAGTTTGTCAGGGGGTAATCAGCCCCAGCATTTT. Its protein product is CASSLSGGNQPQHF. The V gene is TRBV27, the J gene TRBJ1-5, with TRBD1 matching over 7 bases. V was clipped by 3 bases and J by 4 bases; unmatched bases: 3. The CDR3 runs 14 residues. Germline lookup yields CDR1 MNHEY and CDR2 SMNVEV (reference sequence).

This chain links TRBV9 with TRBJ2-2; D is possibly TRBD2 (7 bases). Trimming pared 3 bases from V and 1 base from J, leaving 13 bases between. Germline lookup yields CDR1 SGDLS and CDR2 YYNGEE. This CDR3 is built from 16 residues. The DNA of the CDR3 is TGTGCCAGCAGCGGAACAGGGAGGGGGAACACCGGGGAGCTGTTTTTT. Its translation is CASSGTGRGNTGELFF.

This chain joins TRBV2 and TRBJ2-7; D may be TRBD2 (6 bases). From germline, CDR1 is SNHLY and CDR2 FYNNEI. The CDR3 extends over 12 amino acids. V gave up 6 bases and J gave up 6 bases, with 12 bases separating them. The CDR3, as DNA: TGTGCCAGCAGCGCGGGACTCCTCGAGCAGTACTTC. This sequence encodes CASSAGLLEQYF.

As DNA, the CDR3 is TGCGCCAGCAGCCCTCGGACAGGGGGTAAAGAGACCCAGTACTTC. Its protein is CASSPRTGGKETQYF. The V call is TRBV5-1, the J call TRBJ2-5, with 10 bases aligning to TRBD1. Germline V CDR1 and CDR2: SGHRS, YFSETQ. The V gene end was trimmed by 4 bases and the J gene end by 3 bases; junction bases not matched to a gene: 6. CDR3 length equals 15 residues.